The clone carrying this TCR beta chain was found once. Its antigen is undetermined. RNA was isolated and reverse transcribed to cDNA, the sequencing template. The data were produced by immunoSEQ multiplex PCR, yet TCRdb's version contains in-frame clones alone and is incomplete. The sample yields around 190,000 clones, 60% seen once. The sample originates from a study of CD8+ T cells in alopecia areata. Broader study findings: Researchers report lesional scalp, most notably alopecia totalis/universalis, outstripped normal scalp in clonality. Because one nonresponder was included, the link of baseline CD8+ expansion to response is considered uncertain.

Stated treatment: oral pan-JAK inhibitor, 5-10 mg twice daily. PBMCs provided sorted CD4+ and CD8+ T cells. This CDR3 has 12 amino acids. Germline values: CDR1 SQVTM, CDR2 ANQGSEA. V was pared by 6 bases and J by 0 bases, with 8 bases between. This clonotype was obtained from a human donor with alopecia areata. The rearrangement uses TRBV29-1 and TRBJ1-1; D gene ambiguous. Sequenced here: CD4+ T cells sorted from blood, sampled at week 24, from a patient treated with tofacitinib. The DNA of the CDR3 is TGCAGCGTGGATCAAGTGAACACTGAAGCTTTCTTT. Translated, it gives CSVDQVNTEAFF.